This T cell receptor (beta chain) was observed in a study of tumor-infiltrating lymphocytes in primary liver carcinoma. For the study at large: Tumor staging was T1-T3 N0M0; sizes spanned about 4 to 11 cm across.

This clonotype was seen repeatedly, ten times or more. The input was around 0.5 ug total RNA; TCR beta cDNA was made from it with a constant-region primer. For TCR beta, libraries were produced by three nested multiplex PCR rounds using slightly modified ARM-PCR. The opening two PCR rounds, ten to eleven cycles each, paired TRBV1-TRBV30 forward primers with a C-beta reverse primer. MiXCR, run by TCRdb on the multiplex PCR reads, gives a single entry per CDR3 protein. The sample has 150,000 to 200,000 distinct CDR3 sequences; around four fifths are singletons. The CDR3 contains 14 residues. V was pared by 4 bases and J by 1 base, with 11 bases between. The germline V gene encodes CDR1 SGHNT and CDR2 YYREEE (reference sequence). The study co-extracted DNA and RNA from 20-30 mg of unsorted bulk tissue. The patients had histopathologically diagnosed primary liver carcinoma, and their disease was treated by surgical resection. Tumor regions sampled: superior, inferior, left, right poles, and centre.

V and J are TRBV5-4 and TRBJ1-1; D uncertain. The sequence was obtained from a man aged 40-49 years with primary liver carcinoma and hepatitis B virus infection. The specimen was tumor tissue from primary liver carcinoma. The CDR3 region is CASSGTTENTEAFF. In nucleotides, the CDR3 is TGTGCCAGCAGCGGTACGACGGAGAACACTGAAGCTTTCTTT.